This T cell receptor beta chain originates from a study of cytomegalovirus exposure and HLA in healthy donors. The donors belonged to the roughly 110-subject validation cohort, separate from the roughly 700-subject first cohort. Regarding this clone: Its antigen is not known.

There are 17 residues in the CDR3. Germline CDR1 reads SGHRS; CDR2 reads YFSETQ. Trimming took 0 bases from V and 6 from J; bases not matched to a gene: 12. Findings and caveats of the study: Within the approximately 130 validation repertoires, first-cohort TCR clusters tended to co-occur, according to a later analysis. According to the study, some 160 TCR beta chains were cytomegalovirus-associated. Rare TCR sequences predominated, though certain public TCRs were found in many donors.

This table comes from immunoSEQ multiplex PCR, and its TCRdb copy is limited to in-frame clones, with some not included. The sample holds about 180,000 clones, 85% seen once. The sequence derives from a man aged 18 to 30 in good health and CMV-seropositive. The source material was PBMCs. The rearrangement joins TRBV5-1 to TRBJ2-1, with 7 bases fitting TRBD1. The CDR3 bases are TGCGCCAGCAGCTTGGGACAGGGAGTCAGCAGGCCCAATGAGCAGTTCTTC. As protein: CASSLGQGVSRPNEQFF.